The source of this T cell receptor (beta chain) is a study of blood T cell repertoires in COVID-19. J gave up 3 bases and V 5 bases, and 15 bases lay outside the gene matches. The V gene's germline CDR1 is SGHTA and CDR2 FQGNSA. The CDR3 consists of 17 residues. Measured with immunoSEQ multiplex PCR; TCRdb has only the in-frame clones, and not every one. The sample has some 290,000 clones, about 76% seen once. This clone showed up just a few times. Sequenced sample: peripheral blood. This clonotype was sampled from a woman aged 55-70 years with active or convalescent COVID-19. The V call is TRBV7-2, the J call TRBJ1-1; TRBD1 agrees at 7 bases. The CDR3 loop reads CASSAAPTGFHHTEAFF. The CDR3 DNA sequence: TGTGCCAGCAGCGCGGCCCCGACAGGGTTTCATCACACTGAAGCTTTCTTT.